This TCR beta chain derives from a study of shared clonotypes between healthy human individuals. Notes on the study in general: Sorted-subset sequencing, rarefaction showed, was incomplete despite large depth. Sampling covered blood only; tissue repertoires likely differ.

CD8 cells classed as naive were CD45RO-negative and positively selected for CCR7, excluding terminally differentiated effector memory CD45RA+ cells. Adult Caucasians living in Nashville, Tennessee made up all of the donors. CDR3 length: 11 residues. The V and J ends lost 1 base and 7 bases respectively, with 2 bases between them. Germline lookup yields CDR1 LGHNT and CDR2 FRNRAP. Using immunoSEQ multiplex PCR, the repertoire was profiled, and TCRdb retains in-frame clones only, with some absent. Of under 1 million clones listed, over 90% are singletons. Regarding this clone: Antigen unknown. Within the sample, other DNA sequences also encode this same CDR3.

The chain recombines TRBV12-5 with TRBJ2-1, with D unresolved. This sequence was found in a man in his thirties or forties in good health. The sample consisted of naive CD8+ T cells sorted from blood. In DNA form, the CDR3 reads TGTGCTAGTGGTTTGGGGAATGAGCAGTTCTTC. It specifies CASGLGNEQFF.